This TCR beta chain was sequenced during a study of blood T cell repertoires in COVID-19. Original data processing: By means of reference gene primer amplification, nucleated cell counts were estimated. The table came from immunoSEQ multiplex PCR; TCRdb's copy has only in-frame clones and leaves some out. That table gives V, J and clone size, and the DNA gave D and trimming. Counted here are approximately 270,000 clones, around 85% occurring once; the ten biggest clones make up 3.5% to 5.5%. Germline V gene lookup returns CDR1 SGHTA and CDR2 FQGNSA. With 0 bases removed from V and 9 bases from J, the gap between germline ends came to 18 bases. This CDR3 comprises 16 residues. Those who participated ranged in age from roughly 18 to 100 years and resided in 24 US areas. Membership in each cohort depended on participant-reported clinical history.

The chain has TRBV7-2 and TRBJ2-1, with a weak D call TRBD2 (6 bases). Sequenced: PBMCs or T cells enriched from blood (not recorded which). The sequence came from a woman aged 25-40 years who had recovered from COVID-19. DNA of the CDR3: TGTGCCAGCAGCTTAGCTAAGGGGACGCGGGAAGGTGAGCAGTTCTTC. The encoded protein is CASSLAKGTREGEQFF.